These T cell receptor beta chains were read from a single sample in a study of OX40 agonist ivuxolimab in advanced cancers. The assay was immunoSEQ multiplex PCR, and TCRdb's table has in-frame clones only and misses some. The sample holds 11,000 to 15,000 clones, 60% to 85% seen once. Sequenced here: CD4+ or CD8+ T cells sorted from blood, sampled in a trial of the OX40 agonist ivuxolimab. All receptors come from an adult with an advanced solid tumor such as melanoma, head and neck, liver or kidney cancer. Both conserved end residues are part of each CDR3. A D gene is named only where the DNA matches it firmly. Clone sizes are given selectively: once, few, many, or a class where the clone is expanded.

d_gene: .
v_gene: TRBV5-1
j_gene: TRBJ2-7
abundance: .
CDR3nt: TGCGCCAGCAGCGCCACGGCACGGGGGAACGAGCAGTACTTC
CDR3aa: CASSATARGNEQYF

d_gene: .
v_gene: TRBV19
j_gene: TRBJ2-1
abundance: .
CDR3nt: TGTGCCAGTAGTAGAACCGGGACTCCAAATGAGCAGTTCTTC
CDR3aa: CASSRTGTPNEQFF

d_gene: .
v_gene: TRBV9
j_gene: TRBJ2-1
abundance: .
CDR3nt: TGTGCCAGCAGCGACATGAGGCTCCCGTACAATGAGCAGTTCTTC
CDR3aa: CASSDMRLPYNEQFF

d_gene: .
v_gene: TRBV28
j_gene: TRBJ2-7
abundance: .
CDR3nt: TGTGCCAGCAGGGACGTATCCTACGAGCAGTACTTC
CDR3aa: CASRDVSYEQYF

d_gene: .
v_gene: TRBV6-5
j_gene: TRBJ2-2
abundance: .
CDR3nt: TGTGCCAGCAACCGGCACGGTTCGAACACCGGGGAGCTGTTTTTT
CDR3aa: CASNRHGSNTGELFF

d_gene: .
v_gene: TRBV19
j_gene: TRBJ1-1
abundance: .
CDR3nt: TGTGCCAGTAGGCAGGGAGGTAACACTGAAGCTTTCTTT
CDR3aa: CASRQGGNTEAFF

d_gene: .
v_gene: TRBV9
j_gene: TRBJ1-2
abundance: .
CDR3nt: TGTGCCAGCAGCGCCGACAGAAACTATGGCTACACCTTC
CDR3aa: CASSADRNYGYTF

d_gene: .
v_gene: TRBV9
j_gene: TRBJ2-3
abundance: .
CDR3nt: TGTGCCAGCAGTGCACAAGAGGGCACAGATACGCAGTATTTT
CDR3aa: CASSAQEGTDTQYF

d_gene: TRBD1
v_gene: TRBV11-2
j_gene: TRBJ2-7
abundance: few
CDR3nt: TGTGCCAGCAGCTCGACAGGGGGCAGCGAGCAGTACTTC
CDR3aa: CASSSTGGSEQYF

d_gene: TRBD1
v_gene: TRBV27
j_gene: TRBJ2-7
abundance: .
CDR3nt: TGTGCCAGCAATCCAACTCGGGACAGGGAGCACGAGCAGTACTTC
CDR3aa: CASNPTRDREHEQYF

d_gene: .
v_gene: TRBV29-1
j_gene: TRBJ1-1
abundance: large
CDR3nt: TGCAGCGTTCCCCAAGACAGTCGAGAAGCTTTCTTT
CDR3aa: CSVPQDSREAFF

d_gene: .
v_gene: TRBV4-3
j_gene: TRBJ2-1
abundance: .
CDR3nt: TGCGCCAGCAGCCAAGGCAGGTTACTTGAGCAGTTCTTC
CDR3aa: CASSQGRLLEQFF

d_gene: .
v_gene: TRBV4-3
j_gene: TRBJ2-7
abundance: .
CDR3nt: TGCGCCAGCAGCCAAGATAGGGCGAGAACCTACGAGCAGTACTTC
CDR3aa: CASSQDRARTYEQYF

d_gene: .
v_gene: TRBV4-1
j_gene: TRBJ1-2
abundance: .
CDR3nt: TGCGCCAGCAGCCAAGGGACAGCCGGCTACACCTTC
CDR3aa: CASSQGTAGYTF

d_gene: .
v_gene: TRBV27
j_gene: TRBJ1-1
abundance: .
CDR3nt: TGTGCCAGCAGTTTTGGCGAGGGAACTGAAGCTTTCTTT
CDR3aa: CASSFGEGTEAFF

d_gene: .
v_gene: TRBV21-1
j_gene: TRBJ1-2
abundance: few
CDR3nt: TGTGCCAGCAGCAAGGGCGCAGGGGGCCATGGCTACACCTTC
CDR3aa: CASSKGAGGHGYTF

d_gene: TRBD2
v_gene: TRBV6-1
j_gene: TRBJ2-1
abundance: .
CDR3nt: TGCGCCAGCAGTGCCCTAGCGGGGGAGTACAATGAGCAGTTCTTC
CDR3aa: CASSALAGEYNEQFF